Here is one T cell receptor beta chain with its context. The CDR3 runs 17 residues. The germline gives CDR1 SGHTA, CDR2 FQGTGA. Trimming shortened V by 6 bases and J by 4 bases, and 22 bases separated the two germline ends. Generated by immunoSEQ multiplex PCR, the TCRdb table keeps only in-frame clones and is missing some. Found here are around 64,000 clones, around 90% of them singletons; the top ten hold roughly 0.3%. This record comes from a study of T cell changes during pregnancy in multiple sclerosis. Sample: CD4+ T cells from peripheral blood mononuclear cells, taken after pregnancy. This sequence was found in a female donor with multiple sclerosis, enrolled in a pregnancy study. The chain is built from TRBV7-3 and TRBJ1-5; D is undetermined. The CDR3 is CASSNSDGESGNQPQHF. The CDR3 bases are TGTGCCAGCAGTAATAGCGACGGGGAGTCAGGAAATCAGCCCCAGCATTTT.